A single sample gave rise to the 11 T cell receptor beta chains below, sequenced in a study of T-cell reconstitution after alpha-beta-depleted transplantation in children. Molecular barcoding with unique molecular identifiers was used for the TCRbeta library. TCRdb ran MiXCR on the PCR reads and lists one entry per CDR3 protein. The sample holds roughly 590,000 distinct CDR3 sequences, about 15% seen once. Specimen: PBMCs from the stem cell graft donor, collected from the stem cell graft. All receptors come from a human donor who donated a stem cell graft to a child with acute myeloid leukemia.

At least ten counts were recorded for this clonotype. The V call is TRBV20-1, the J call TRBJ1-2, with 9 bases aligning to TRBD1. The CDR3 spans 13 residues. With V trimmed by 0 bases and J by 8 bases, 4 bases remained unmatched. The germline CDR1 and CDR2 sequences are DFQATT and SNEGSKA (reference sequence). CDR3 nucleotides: TGCAGTGCTAGAGACACAGGGGGCAGGGGCTACACCTTC. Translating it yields CSARDTGGRGYTF.

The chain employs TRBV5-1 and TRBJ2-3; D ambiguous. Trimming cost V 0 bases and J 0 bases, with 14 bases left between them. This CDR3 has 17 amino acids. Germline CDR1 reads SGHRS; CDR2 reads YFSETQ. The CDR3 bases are TGCGCCAGCAGCTTGGGGTTCGGCGGAACTAGCACAGATACGCAGTATTTT. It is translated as CASSLGFGGTSTDTQYF. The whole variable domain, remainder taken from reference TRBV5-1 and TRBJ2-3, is KAGVTQTPRYLIKTRGQQVTLSCSPISGHRSVSWYQQTPGQGLQFLFEYFSETQRNKGNFPGRFSGRQFSNSRSEMNVSTLELGDSALYLCASSLGFGGTSTDTQYFGPGTRLTVL.

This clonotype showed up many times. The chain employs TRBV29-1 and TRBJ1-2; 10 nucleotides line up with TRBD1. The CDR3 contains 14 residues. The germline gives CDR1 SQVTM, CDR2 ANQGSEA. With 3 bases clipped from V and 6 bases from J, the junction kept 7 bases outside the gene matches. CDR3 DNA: TGCAGCGTTGATGGGACAGGGGTAAACCATGGCTACACCTTC. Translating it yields CSVDGTGVNHGYTF.

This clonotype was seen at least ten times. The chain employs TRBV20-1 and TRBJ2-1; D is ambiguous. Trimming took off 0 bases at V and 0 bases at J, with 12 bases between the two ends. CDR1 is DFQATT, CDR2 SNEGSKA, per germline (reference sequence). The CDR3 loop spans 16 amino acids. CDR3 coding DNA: TGCAGTGCTAGAGATTTAGATAGCCACTCCTACAATGAGCAGTTCTTC. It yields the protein CSARDLDSHSYNEQFF.

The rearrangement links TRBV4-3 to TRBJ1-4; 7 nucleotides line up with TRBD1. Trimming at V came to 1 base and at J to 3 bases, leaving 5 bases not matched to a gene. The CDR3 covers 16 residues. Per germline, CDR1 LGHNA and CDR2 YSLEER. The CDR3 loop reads CASSQAKGASNEKLFF. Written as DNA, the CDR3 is TGCGCCAGCAGCCAAGCAAAGGGGGCATCTAATGAAAAACTGTTTTTT.

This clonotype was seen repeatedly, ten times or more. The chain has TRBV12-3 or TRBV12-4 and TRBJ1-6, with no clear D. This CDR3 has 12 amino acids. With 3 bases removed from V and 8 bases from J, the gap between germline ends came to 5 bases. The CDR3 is CASSFRHSPLHF. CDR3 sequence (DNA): TGTGCCAGCAGTTTCAGGCATTCACCCCTCCACTTT.

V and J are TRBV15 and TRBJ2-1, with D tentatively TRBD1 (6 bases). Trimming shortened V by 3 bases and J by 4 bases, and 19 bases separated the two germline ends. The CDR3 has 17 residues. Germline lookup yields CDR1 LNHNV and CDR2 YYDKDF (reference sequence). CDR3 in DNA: TGTGCCACCAGCAGTTTTTCCCGCCGGGACACTTACAATGAGCAGTTCTTC. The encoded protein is CATSSFSRRDTYNEQFF.

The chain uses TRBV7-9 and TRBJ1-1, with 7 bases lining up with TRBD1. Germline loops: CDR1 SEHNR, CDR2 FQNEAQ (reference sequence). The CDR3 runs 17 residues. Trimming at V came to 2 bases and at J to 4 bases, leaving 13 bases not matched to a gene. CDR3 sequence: CASSLTPTGYPRTEAFF. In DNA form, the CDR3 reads TGTGCCAGCAGCTTAACTCCGACAGGGTATCCGCGCACTGAAGCTTTCTTT. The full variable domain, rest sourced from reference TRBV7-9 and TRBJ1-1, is DTGVSQNPRHKITKRGQNVTFRCDPISEHNRLYWYRQTLGQGPEFLTYFQNEAQLEKSRLLSDRFSAERPKGSFSTLEIQRTEQGDSAMYLCASSLTPTGYPRTEAFFGQGTRLTVV.

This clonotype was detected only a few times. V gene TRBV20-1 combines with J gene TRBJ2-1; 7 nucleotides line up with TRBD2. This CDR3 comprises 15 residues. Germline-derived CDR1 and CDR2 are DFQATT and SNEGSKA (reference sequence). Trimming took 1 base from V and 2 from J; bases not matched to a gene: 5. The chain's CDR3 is CSARGGGPPYNEQFF. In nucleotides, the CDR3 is TGCAGTGCTAGAGGGGGGGGACCCCCCTACAATGAGCAGTTCTTC.

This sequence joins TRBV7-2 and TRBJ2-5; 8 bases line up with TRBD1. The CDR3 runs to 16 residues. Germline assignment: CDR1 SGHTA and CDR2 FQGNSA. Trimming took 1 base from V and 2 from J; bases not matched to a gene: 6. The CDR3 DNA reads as TGTGCCAGCAGCTTAGAGGCAGGGGGCCCACAAGAGACCCAGTACTTC. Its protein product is CASSLEAGGPQETQYF.

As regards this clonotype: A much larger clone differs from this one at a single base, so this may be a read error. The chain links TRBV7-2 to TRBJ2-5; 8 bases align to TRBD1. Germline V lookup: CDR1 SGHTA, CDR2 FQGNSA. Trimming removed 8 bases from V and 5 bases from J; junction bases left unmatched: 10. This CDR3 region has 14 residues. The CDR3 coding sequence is TGTGCCAGCGGCGAGGACAGGGCATCGGAGACCCAGTACTTC. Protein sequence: CASGEDRASETQYF.